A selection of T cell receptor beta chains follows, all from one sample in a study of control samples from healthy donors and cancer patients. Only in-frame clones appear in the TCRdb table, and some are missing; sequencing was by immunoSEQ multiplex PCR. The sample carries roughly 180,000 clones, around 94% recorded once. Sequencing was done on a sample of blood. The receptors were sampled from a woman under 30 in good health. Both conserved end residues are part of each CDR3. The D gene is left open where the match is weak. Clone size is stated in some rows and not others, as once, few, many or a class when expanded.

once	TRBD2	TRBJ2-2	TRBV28	CASTPGGVRTGELFF	TGTGCCAGCACCCCGGGGGGGGTAAGGACCGGGGAGCTGTTTTTT
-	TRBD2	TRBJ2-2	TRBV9	CASSWGGRGDNTGELFF	TGTGCCAGCTCTTGGGGAGGTCGGGGGGATAACACCGGGGAGCTGTTTTTT
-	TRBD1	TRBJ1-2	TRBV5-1	CASSLGDDRDYGYTF	TGCGCCAGCAGCTTGGGGGATGACAGGGACTATGGCTACACCTTC
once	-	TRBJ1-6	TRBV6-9	CASLRGGETYNSPLHF	TGTGCCAGCCTGAGGGGGGGTGAGACCTATAATTCACCCCTCCACTTT
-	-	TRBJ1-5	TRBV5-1	CASSSDSPNQPQHF	TGCGCCAGCAGCTCGGACAGCCCCAATCAGCCCCAGCATTTT
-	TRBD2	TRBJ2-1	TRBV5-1	CASSLSRGLAGGKPYNEQFF	TGCGCCAGCAGTCTAAGTAGGGGACTAGCGGGAGGGAAGCCCTACAATGAGCAGTTCTTC
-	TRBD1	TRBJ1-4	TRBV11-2	CASSRPDPQGSEKLFF	TGTGCCAGCAGCCGACCGGACCCACAGGGGTCCGAAAAACTGTTTTTT
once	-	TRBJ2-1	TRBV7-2	CASSLGGSNNEQFF	TGTGCCAGCAGCTTAGGCGGGTCAAACAATGAGCAGTTCTTC
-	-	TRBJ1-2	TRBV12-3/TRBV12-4	CASSHRENYGYTF	TGTGCCAGCAGTCACAGGGAAAACTATGGCTACACCTTC
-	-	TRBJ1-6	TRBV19	CASSPGGYNSPLHF	TGTGCCAGTAGTCCCGGGGGCTATAATTCACCCCTCCACTTT
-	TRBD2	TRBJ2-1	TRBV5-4	CASSLDPSGRSYNEQFF	TGTGCCAGCAGCTTGGATCCTAGCGGGAGGAGCTACAATGAGCAGTTCTTC
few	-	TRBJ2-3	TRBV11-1	CATTRRETDTQYF	TGTGCCACCACCCGCAGGGAGACAGATACGCAGTATTTT
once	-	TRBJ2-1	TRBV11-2	CASSRVYNEQFF	TGTGCCAGCTCCCGGGTTTACAATGAGCAGTTCTTC
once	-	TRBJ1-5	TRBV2	CASSVGEQPQHF	TGTGCCAGCAGTGTGGGAGAGCAGCCCCAGCATTTT
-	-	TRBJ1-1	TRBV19	CASSLTGPNTEAFF	TGTGCCAGTAGTTTAACAGGACCGAACACTGAAGCTTTCTTT
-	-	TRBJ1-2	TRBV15	CATSRSTGPYGYTF	TGTGCCACCAGCAGGTCTACGGGCCCCTATGGCTACACCTTC
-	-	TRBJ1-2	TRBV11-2	CASGSLRANNYGYTF	TGTGCCAGCGGAAGTCTCAGGGCCAATAACTATGGCTACACCTTC
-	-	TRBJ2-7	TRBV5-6	CASSLGPLAYHEQYF	TGTGCCAGCAGCTTGGGTCCTCTAGCTTACCACGAGCAGTACTTC
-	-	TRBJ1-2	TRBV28	CASTPNVGVGYTF	TGTGCCAGCACCCCGAATGTGGGGGTAGGCTACACCTTC
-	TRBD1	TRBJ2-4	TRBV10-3	CAISESSLDRALAKNIQYF	TGTGCCATCAGTGAGTCTTCGTTGGACAGGGCACTAGCCAAAAACATTCAGTACTTC
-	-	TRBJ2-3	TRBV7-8	CASSLVGDTQYF	TGTGCCAGCAGCTTGGTTGGAGATACGCAGTATTTT
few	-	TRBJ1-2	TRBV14	CASSQRRSNYGYTF	TGTGCCAGCAGCCAGCGACGGTCTAACTATGGCTACACCTTC
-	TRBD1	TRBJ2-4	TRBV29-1	CSVVKGTVKNIQYF	TGCAGCGTTGTCAAGGGGACAGTGAAAAACATTCAGTACTTC
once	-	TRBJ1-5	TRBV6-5	CASSTTTGVDQPQHF	TGTGCCAGCAGCACGACGACCGGGGTTGATCAGCCCCAGCATTTT